This T cell receptor (beta chain) was recorded in a study of shared clonotypes between healthy human individuals. Overall study context: Each donor contributed plates that comprised three CD4 naive, three CD4 memory, two CD8 naive and one CD8 memory.

Study-wide points: Non-shared clonotypes displayed generation probabilities falling below those of clonotypes present in all four donors. Naive subsets typically showed greater estimated richness than memory subsets.

Naivety among CD8 cells was defined by CD45RO negativity and positive CCR7 selection, thereby excluding terminally differentiated effector memory CD45RA+ cells. Germline V lookup: CDR1 SGHAT, CDR2 FQNNGV. Germline trimming cut 2 bases from V and 4 bases from J; bases unmatched to any gene: 15. CDR3 length: 18 residues. TCRdb's copy holds only in-frame clones and misses some; the assay was immunoSEQ multiplex PCR. The sample holds approximately 840,000 clones, around 96% seen once. With regard to this clone: Its matching antigen is unknown.

The receptor's source is a man younger than 40 in good health. The sequenced sample consisted of naive CD8+ T cells sorted from blood. V usage is TRBV11-2 and J usage is TRBJ2-3; 7 nucleotides agree with TRBD2. The CDR3 sequence: CASSLRLAGASAADTQYF. The CDR3 nucleotides read TGTGCCAGCAGCTTACGACTGGCGGGAGCCTCGGCCGCAGATACGCAGTATTTT.